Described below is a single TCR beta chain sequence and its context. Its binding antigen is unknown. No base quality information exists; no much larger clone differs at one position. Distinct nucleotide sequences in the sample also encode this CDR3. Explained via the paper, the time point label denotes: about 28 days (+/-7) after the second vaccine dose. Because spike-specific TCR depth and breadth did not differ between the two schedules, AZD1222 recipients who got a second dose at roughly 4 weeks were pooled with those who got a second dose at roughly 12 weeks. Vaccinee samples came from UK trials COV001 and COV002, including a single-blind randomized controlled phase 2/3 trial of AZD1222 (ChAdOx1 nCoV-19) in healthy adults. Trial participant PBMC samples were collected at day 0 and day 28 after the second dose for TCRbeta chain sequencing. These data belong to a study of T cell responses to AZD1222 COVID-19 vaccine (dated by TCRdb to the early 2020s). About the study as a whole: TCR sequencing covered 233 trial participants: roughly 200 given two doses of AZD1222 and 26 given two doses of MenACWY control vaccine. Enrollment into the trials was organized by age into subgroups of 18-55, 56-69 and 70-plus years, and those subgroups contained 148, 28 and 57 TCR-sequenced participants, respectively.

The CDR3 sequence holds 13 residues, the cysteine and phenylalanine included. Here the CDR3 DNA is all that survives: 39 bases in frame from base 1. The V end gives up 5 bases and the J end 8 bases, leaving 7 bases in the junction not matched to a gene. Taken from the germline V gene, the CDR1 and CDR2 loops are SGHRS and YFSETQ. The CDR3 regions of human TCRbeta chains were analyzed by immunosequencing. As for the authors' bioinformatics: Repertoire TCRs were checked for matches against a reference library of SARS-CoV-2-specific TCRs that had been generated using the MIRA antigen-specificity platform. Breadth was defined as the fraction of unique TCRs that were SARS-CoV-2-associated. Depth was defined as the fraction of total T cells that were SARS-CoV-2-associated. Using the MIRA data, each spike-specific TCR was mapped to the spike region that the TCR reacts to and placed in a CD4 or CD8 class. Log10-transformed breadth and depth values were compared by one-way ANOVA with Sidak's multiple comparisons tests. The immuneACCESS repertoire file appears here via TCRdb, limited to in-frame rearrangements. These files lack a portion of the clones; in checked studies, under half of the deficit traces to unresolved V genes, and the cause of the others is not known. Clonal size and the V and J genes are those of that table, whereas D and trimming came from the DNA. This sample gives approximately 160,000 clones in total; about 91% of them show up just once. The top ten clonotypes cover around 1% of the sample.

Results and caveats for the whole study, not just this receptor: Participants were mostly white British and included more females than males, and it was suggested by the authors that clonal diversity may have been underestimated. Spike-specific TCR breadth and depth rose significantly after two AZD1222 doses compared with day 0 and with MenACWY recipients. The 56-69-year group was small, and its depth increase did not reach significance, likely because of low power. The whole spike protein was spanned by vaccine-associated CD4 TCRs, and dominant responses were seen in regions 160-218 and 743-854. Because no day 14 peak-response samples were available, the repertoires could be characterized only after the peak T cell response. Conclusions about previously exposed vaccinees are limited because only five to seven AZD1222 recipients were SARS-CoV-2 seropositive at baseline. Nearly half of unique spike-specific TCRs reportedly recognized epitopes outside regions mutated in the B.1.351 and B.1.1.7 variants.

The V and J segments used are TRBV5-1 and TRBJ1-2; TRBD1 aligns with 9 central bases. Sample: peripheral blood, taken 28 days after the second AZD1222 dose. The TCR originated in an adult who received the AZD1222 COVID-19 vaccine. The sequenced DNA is TGCGCCAGCAGTTTACAGGGGGCTCGAGGCTACACCTTC. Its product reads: CASSLQGARGYTF.